The rows below give T cell receptor beta chains drawn from one sample of a study of T cell repertoires in cytomegalovirus infection. These receptors lack a known antigen. TCRdb reanalysed the reads using MiXCR and keeps one entry per CDR3 protein. Counted here are approximately 990,000 distinct CDR3 sequences, 31% occurring once; the ten biggest clones make up around 15%. Sequenced material: cultured CD8+ T cells from PBMCs, taken from culture after CMV antigen stimulation. These receptors were obtained from a human donor in good health (CMV status not recorded). Some clones in this sample may be carry-over from other donors' samples. CDR3s include the opening cysteine and the closing phenylalanine or tryptophan. A D gene is named only where the DNA matches it firmly. Size values are once, few and many counts, or a class for expanded clones, and some rows have none.

CASSFNPGNEQFF	TGTGCCAGCAGCTTTAACCCCGGTAATGAGCAGTTCTTC	TRBV5-4	TRBJ2-1	.	.
CSHGGGRTGELFF	TGCAGTCATGGGGGGGGCAGGACCGGGGAGCTGTTTTTT	TRBV20-1	TRBJ2-2	.	.
CAISDPREASFYNEQFF	TGTGCCATCAGTGACCCGAGGGAGGCGAGCTTCTACAATGAGCAGTTCTTC	TRBV10-3	TRBJ2-1	.	.
CASSLARPVTSTDTQYF	TGTGCCAGCAGCTTGGCCAGGCCAGTAACTAGCACAGATACGCAGTATTTT	TRBV5-5	TRBJ2-3	.	.
CASSQETGRDGYTF	TGCGCCAGCAGCCAAGAAACAGGGCGGGATGGCTACACCTTC	TRBV4-1	TRBJ1-2	.	.
CANSPPPQGEELFF	TGTGCCAACTCACCACCCCCCCAGGGGGAAGAACTGTTTTTT	TRBV18	TRBJ1-4	.	TRBD1
CASIPTGNTEAFF	TGTGCCAGTATTCCTACCGGGAACACTGAAGCTTTCTTT	TRBV19	TRBJ1-1	few	.
CASSRGGAGQPQHF	TGTGCCAGCAGCCGAGGGGGCGCGGGTCAGCCCCAGCATTTT	TRBV7-9	TRBJ1-5	many	TRBD1
CATSKHTEAFF	TGTGCCACCAGCAAACACACTGAAGCTTTCTTT	TRBV15	TRBJ1-1	.	.
CASSSGQGFPSNQPQHF	TGTGCCAGCAGCTCGGGACAGGGATTCCCAAGCAATCAGCCCCAGCATTTT	TRBV11-2	TRBJ1-5	.	TRBD1
CSVETDGTLATEAFF	TGCAGCGTTGAGACGGACGGCACTCTTGCCACTGAAGCTTTCTTT	TRBV29-1	TRBJ1-1	few	.
CASSLVQVQETQYF	TGTGCCAGCAGCTTAGTACAGGTCCAAGAGACCCAGTACTTC	TRBV7-9	TRBJ2-5	.	.
CASSTPRAHYGYTF	TGTGCCAGCAGCACCCCGCGGGCCCACTATGGCTACACCTTC	TRBV7-9	TRBJ1-2	.	.
CASSQEPGVGSYYGYIF	TGTGCCAGCAGTCAAGAACCAGGGGTCGGGTCTTACTATGGCTACATCTTC	TRBV28	TRBJ1-2	.	.
CASSLIDEQYF	TGTGCCAGCAGCCTTATTGACGAGCAGTACTTC	TRBV3-1	TRBJ2-7	once	.
CASSSDRGLKTQYF	TGTGCCAGCAGCTCTGACAGGGGCTTGAAGACCCAGTACTTC	TRBV13	TRBJ2-5	.	TRBD1
CASSYGQGEGYTF	TGTGCCAGCAGTTACGGACAGGGTGAGGGCTACACCTTC	TRBV6-8	TRBJ1-2	.	TRBD1
CASSIGTAAGYTF	TGTGCCAGTAGTATCGGGACAGCTGCTGGCTACACCTTC	TRBV19	TRBJ1-2	.	TRBD1
CASSPAVGSYEQYF	TGCGCCAGCAGCCCGGCGGTTGGCAGCTACGAGCAGTACTTC	TRBV4-1	TRBJ2-7	.	.
CASSYGRPQETQYF	TGTGCCAGCAGTTACGGACGGCCCCAAGAGACCCAGTACTTC	TRBV6-6	TRBJ2-5	.	.
CASNPAPNEKLFF	TGTGCCAGCAACCCCGCCCCTAATGAAAAACTGTTTTTT	TRBV12-3/TRBV12-4	TRBJ1-4	.	.
CSAADRFNTEAFF	TGCAGTGCAGCAGACAGATTTAACACTGAAGCTTTCTTT	TRBV20-1	TRBJ1-1	.	.
CASRDRGLNTEAFF	TGTGCCAGCAGGGACAGGGGGCTGAACACTGAAGCTTTCTTT	TRBV28	TRBJ1-1	many	TRBD1
CAAFTRPGELNTEAFF	TGTGCCGCCTTCACCCGCCCGGGGGAACTGAACACTGAAGCTTTCTTT	TRBV10-3	TRBJ1-1	.	.
CASSSARTSTDTQYF	TGTGCCAGCAGTTCGGCGAGGACTAGCACAGATACGCAGTATTTT	TRBV12-3/TRBV12-4	TRBJ2-3	.	.
CSAKAASGGANEQFF	TGCAGTGCCAAGGCGGCTAGCGGGGGGGCAAATGAGCAGTTCTTC	TRBV20-1	TRBJ2-1	.	TRBD2
CASSLRQANNQPQHF	TGTGCCAGCAGTCTTAGACAGGCCAACAATCAGCCCCAGCATTTT	TRBV6-1	TRBJ1-5	.	.
CASSFLGTGFENIQYF	TGTGCCAGCAGCTTCTTAGGAACGGGCTTTGAAAACATTCAGTACTTC	TRBV5-4	TRBJ2-4	few	.
CASSYSRDRGRGETQYF	TGTGCCAGCAGCTATAGTCGGGACAGGGGGCGCGGGGAGACCCAGTACTTC	TRBV7-6	TRBJ2-5	.	TRBD1
CASSPRNSGGVNEQFF	TGTGCCAGCAGCCCCCGAAATAGCGGGGGGGTCAATGAGCAGTTCTTC	TRBV7-4	TRBJ2-1	few	TRBD2
CASSLAPEPWGEGYTF	TGTGCCAGCAGTTTAGCTCCGGAACCCTGGGGGGAGGGCTACACCTTC	TRBV12-3/TRBV12-4	TRBJ1-2	once	.
CASTPLDSNEQFF	TGTGCCAGCACCCCTCTTGATAGCAATGAGCAGTTCTTC	TRBV12-3/TRBV12-4	TRBJ2-1	.	.